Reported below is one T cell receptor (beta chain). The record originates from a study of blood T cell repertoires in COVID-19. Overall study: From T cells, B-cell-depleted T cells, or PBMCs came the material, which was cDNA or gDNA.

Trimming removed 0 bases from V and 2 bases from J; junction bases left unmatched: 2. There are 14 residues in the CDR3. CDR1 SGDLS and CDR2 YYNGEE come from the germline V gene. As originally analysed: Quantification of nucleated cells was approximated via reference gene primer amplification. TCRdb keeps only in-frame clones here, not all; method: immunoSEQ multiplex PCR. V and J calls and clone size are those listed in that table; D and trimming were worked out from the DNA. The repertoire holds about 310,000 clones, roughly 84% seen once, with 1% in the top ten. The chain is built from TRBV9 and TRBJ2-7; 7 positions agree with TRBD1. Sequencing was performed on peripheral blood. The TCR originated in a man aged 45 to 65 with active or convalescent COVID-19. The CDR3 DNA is TGTGCCAGCAGCGTAGGACAGGGCCCCTACGAGCAGTACTTC. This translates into CASSVGQGPYEQYF.